This TCR beta chain was documented in a study of T cell repertoires in cytomegalovirus infection. Study results and caveats: HLA-C-restricted, CMV-specific TCR beta clonotypes were dominant ex vivo.

TCRdb recomputed calls from the reads with MiXCR, one row per CDR3 protein. The sample carries around 570,000 distinct CDR3 sequences, roughly 42% recorded once. As regards this clonotype: The antigen is undetermined.

The sample here was cultured PBMCs, taken from culture after CMV antigen stimulation. The source of this sequence is a human donor in good health (CMV status not recorded). Some clones in this sample may be carry-over from other donors' samples.

CDR3 loop: CASSPLRGGQETQYF. The DNA for the CDR3 is TGTGCCAGCAGCCCCCTGCGGGGGGGGCAAGAGACCCAGTACTTC. This chain connects TRBV12-3 or TRBV12-4 to TRBJ2-5; 9 positions agree with TRBD2. This CDR3 is built from 15 residues. The trim removed 6 bases at V and 2 bases at J, leaving 7 bases unmatched.